Below are 18 T cell receptor beta chains sequenced from a single sample in a study of human thymus T cells. The source of the thymus tissue was resections taken during corrective heart surgery. Profiled with immunoSEQ multiplex PCR; TCRdb holds only in-frame clones, not every one. The top ten clones hold around 0.03% of a sample with roughly 77,000 clones, 90% to 95% of them seen once. The sample was thymus tissue. All receptors come from a girl less than two years old with a congenital heart defect but otherwise immunologically healthy.

Details on this clone: At one end, the junction sequence differs from germline, possibly due to a read error. The rearrangement uses TRBV27 and TRBJ2-1, with 8 nucleotides matching TRBD1. The CDR3 consists of 16 residues. Per the germline V gene, CDR1 is MNHEY and CDR2 is SMNVEV (reference sequence). CDR3 protein: CAGSFGRTGRGNEQFF. Here the CDR3 DNA reads TGTGCCGGCAGTTTTGGGCGGACAGGGAGAGGGAATGAGCAGTTCTTC.

This rearrangement joins TRBV7-9 to TRBJ2-1; the D gene is possibly TRBD2 (5 bases). Trimming took 0 bases from V and 4 from J, leaving 10 bases between them. CDR3 length: 15 residues. Germline CDR1 reads SEHNR; CDR2 reads FQNEAQ (reference sequence). CDR3 protein: CASSLAGVEYNEQFF. The CDR3 nucleotides read TGTGCCAGCAGCTTAGCGGGAGTGGAATACAATGAGCAGTTCTTC.

The chain joins TRBV29-1 to TRBJ2-1; D might be TRBD1 (6 bases). The CDR3 is made up of 11 amino acids. V shed 6 bases and J shed 7 bases, with 10 bases lying between them. The germline CDR1 and CDR2 sequences are SQVTM and ANQGSEA. The CDR3 loop is CSVRRGNEQFF. In DNA, the CDR3 is TGCAGCGTGAGAAGGGGGAATGAGCAGTTCTTC.

This clone was seen only once. The chain links TRBV6-1 to TRBJ2-1; 10 bases are shared with TRBD1. This CDR3 has 15 residues. V shed 7 bases and J 7 bases; nucleotides not matched to a gene: 10. The V gene's germline CDR1 is MNHNS and CDR2 SASEGT. The CDR3 DNA reads as TGTGCCAGCATTTTCGACAGGGGGCGAGGGAATGAGCAGTTCTTC. It is translated as CASIFDRGRGNEQFF.

The chain couples TRBV18 to TRBJ1-1; 7 bases are shared with TRBD1. This CDR3 region has 16 residues. The V gene end was trimmed by 1 base and the J gene end by 1 base; junction bases not matched to a gene: 6. Germline V gene sequence: CDR1 KGHSH, CDR2 LQKENI. Here the CDR3 reads CASSPRSTGRNTEAFF. The CDR3 DNA sequence: TGTGCCAGCTCACCACGTTCGACAGGGCGGAACACTGAAGCTTTCTTT.

V gene TRBV6-5 combines with J gene TRBJ2-3; no reliable D call. The CDR3 runs 10 residues. Trimming pared 8 bases from V and 6 bases from J, leaving 6 bases between. Germline assignment: CDR1 MNHEY and CDR2 SVGAGI. The CDR3 here is CASVRDTQYF. The CDR3 region has the DNA TGTGCCAGCGTCAGGGATACGCAGTATTTT.

This chain's CDR3 is CASSLGLTQQETQYF. DNA of the CDR3: TGTGCCAGCTCACTCGGATTAACCCAGCAAGAGACCCAGTACTTC. The J gene is TRBJ2-5, the V gene TRBV18; D is ambiguous. Germline V gene lookup returns CDR1 KGHSH and CDR2 LQKENI. Trimming pared 4 bases from V and 2 bases from J, leaving 14 bases between. CDR3 size: 15 residues.

This chain uses TRBV7-3 with TRBJ2-2; 9 bases match TRBD2. J lost 3 bases, V lost 0 bases, and 8 bases had no gene match. The CDR3 spans 18 residues. Germline CDR1 reads SGHTA; CDR2 reads FQGTGA. DNA of the CDR3: TGTGCCAGCAGCTTAACGGGCCCTAGCGGGATCCACACCGGGGAGCTGTTTTTT. Amino acid sequence: CASSLTGPSGIHTGELFF.

The chain carries TRBV30 and TRBJ2-2; D remains unclear. Per germline, CDR1 GTSNPN and CDR2 SVGIG (reference sequence). The ends were cut back, 0 bases at V and 6 bases at J, with 8 bases in the middle. CDR3 length: 13 amino acids. CDR3 amino acids: CAWSVYGSGELFF. The DNA for the CDR3 is TGTGCCTGGAGTGTATACGGGTCCGGGGAGCTGTTTTTT.

DNA for the CDR3: TGTGCCAGCAGTGAAGCAGGACTAGCGGACTACAATGAGCAGTTCTTC. Translating gives CASSEAGLADYNEQFF. This chain connects TRBV6-1 to TRBJ2-1; 10 bases are a match to TRBD2. Germline-derived CDR1 and CDR2 are MNHNS and SASEGT. The CDR3 consists of 16 residues. V shed 0 bases and J 3 bases; nucleotides not matched to a gene: 2.

CDR3 loop: CASSSGSQETQYF. Written as DNA, the CDR3 is TGTGCCAGCAGTTCGGGCTCCCAAGAGACCCAGTACTTC. This chain joins TRBV28 and TRBJ2-5; D is undetermined. The germline V and J ends were trimmed by 4 bases and 1 base, with 7 bases remaining between them. This CDR3 has 13 residues. Germline V gives CDR1 MDHEN, CDR2 SYDVKM.

The rearrangement joins TRBV5-1 to TRBJ2-2; D unresolved. Germline-derived CDR1 and CDR2 are SGHRS and YFSETQ. The CDR3 runs to 15 residues. Trimming shortened V by 0 bases and J by 4 bases, and 10 bases separated the two germline ends. Here the CDR3 DNA reads TGCGCCAGCAGCTTGGGGGTTTCAGGCACCGGGGAGCTGTTTTTT. Translating it yields CASSLGVSGTGELFF.

The chain carries TRBV4-2 and TRBJ2-7; D tentatively fits TRBD1 or TRBD2 (5 bases each). The CDR3 totals 21 residues. Germline lookup yields CDR1 LGHNA and CDR2 YNFKEQ. The ends were cut back, 2 bases at V and 0 bases at J, with 29 bases in the middle. The chain's CDR3 is CASSQTRDPLNPRKLSYEQYF. The CDR3 coding sequence is TGTGCCAGCAGCCAAACCCGGGACCCGCTAAACCCCCGGAAACTCTCCTACGAGCAGTACTTC.

The chain uses TRBV7-9 and TRBJ2-2; D remains ambiguous. The CDR3 runs to 11 residues. The V gene's germline CDR1 is SEHNR and CDR2 FQNEAQ (reference sequence). V was shortened by 3 bases and J by 10 bases, with 6 bases between the two germline ends. The DNA of the CDR3 is TGTGCCAGCAGCTTCCGGGTGGAGCTGTTTTTT. It encodes CASSFRVELFF.

V usage is TRBV2 and J usage is TRBJ2-7; the D is unclear. CDR1 and CDR2 (germline): SNHLY, FYNNEI. The CDR3 has 16 amino acids. V shed 0 bases and J shed 2 bases, with 14 bases lying between them. The CDR3 sequence is CASSEAVGSFTYEQYF. The CDR3 nucleotides read TGTGCCAGCAGTGAAGCGGTCGGGTCATTCACCTACGAGCAGTACTTC.

The V gene is TRBV10-1, the J gene TRBJ1-1; possible D gene TRBD1, 5 bases. The germline V and J ends were trimmed by 0 bases and 10 bases, with 12 bases remaining between them. Germline V gives CDR1 WNHNN, CDR2 SYGVQD (reference sequence). This CDR3 is built from 13 residues. CDR3 in amino acids: CASSESGQGAAFF. CDR3 DNA: TGCGCCAGCAGTGAGTCGGGGCAGGGAGCAGCTTTCTTT.

This chain joins TRBV11-2 and TRBJ2-7; D is perhaps TRBD1 or TRBD2 (5 bases each). This CDR3 contains 15 residues. From germline, CDR1 is SGHAT and CDR2 FQNNGV. Trimming left V 5 bases short and J 3 bases short, with 17 bases between. The CDR3 DNA sequence: TGTGCCAGCAGCGAGGGGCCCTCCCCGGGCTACGAGCAGTACTTC. This gives the protein CASSEGPSPGYEQYF.

The chain recombines TRBV5-6 with TRBJ2-1; TRBD1 agrees at 9 bases. The junction had 9 bases not matched to a gene; V was cut back by 6 bases and J by 14 bases. This CDR3 region has 12 residues. The germline V gene has CDR1 SGHDT and CDR2 YYEEEE. CDR3 protein: CASTSPGQGEFF. The CDR3 DNA is TGTGCCAGCACTTCCCCGGGACAGGGAGAGTTCTTC. The variable domain in full, completed from reference TRBV5-6 and TRBJ2-1, reads DAGVTQSPTHLIKTRGQQVTLRCSPKSGHDTVSWYQQALGQGPQFIFQYYEEEERQRGNFPDRFSGHQFPNYSSELNVNALLLGDSALYLCASTSPGQGEFFGPGTRLTVL.